These 8 T cell receptor beta chains originate from one sample sequenced in a study of T cell changes during pregnancy in multiple sclerosis. Some clones are missing from TCRdb's copy, which holds only in-frame ones; the method was immunoSEQ multiplex PCR. Of 95,000 to 100,000 clones detected, 80% to 95% appear once; the ten largest clones hold about 3.1%. The starting material was peripheral blood, obtained in the second trimester of pregnancy. The receptors stem from a female donor with multiple sclerosis, enrolled in a pregnancy study.

CDR3 amino acids: CASSPSDRATDTQYF. CDR3 coding DNA: TGTGCCAGCAGTCCTTCGGACAGGGCCACAGATACGCAGTATTTT. The chain has TRBV28 and TRBJ2-3, with TRBD1 identical over 8 bases. Germline CDR1 and CDR2: MDHEN and SYDVKM. V lost 5 bases, J lost 2 bases, and 6 bases stayed unmatched. This CDR3 is 15 amino acids long.

The chain is built from TRBV19 and TRBJ1-4; no firm D call. The V gene lost 5 bases and the J gene lost 14 bases, with 12 bases spanning the gap. The germline gives CDR1 LNHDA, CDR2 SQIVND (reference sequence). This CDR3 spans 11 amino acids. The CDR3 nucleotides are TGTGCCAGTAGTCCCAACTGGAGGCTGTTTTTT. Amino acids: CASSPNWRLFF.

This clone was seen just once. The chain carries TRBV7-9 and TRBJ2-7; D might be TRBD1 (5 bases). The CDR3 totals 15 residues. The V end was cut by 1 base, the J end by 5 bases, with 15 bases between. CDR1 is SEHNR and CDR2 is FQNEAQ in the germline V gene (reference sequence). CDR3 sequence reads: CASSLVQGRFHEQYF. The CDR3 DNA is TGTGCCAGCAGCTTAGTCCAGGGAAGGTTCCACGAGCAGTACTTC.

The V call is TRBV5-1, the J call TRBJ2-5, with D uncertain. Per germline, CDR1 SGHRS and CDR2 YFSETQ. This CDR3 is 11 amino acids long. Trimming pared 5 bases from V and 5 bases from J, leaving 7 bases between. CDR3 coding DNA: TGCGCCAGCAGTCGCGAGGAGACCCAGTACTTC. Protein sequence: CASSREETQYF.

The CDR3 is CASSERTSGTYEQYF. The CDR3 nucleotides read TGTGCCAGCAGCGAAAGGACTAGCGGGACCTACGAGCAGTACTTC. This rearrangement joins TRBV7-9 to TRBJ2-7, with TRBD2 matching over 12 bases. Trimming at V came to 5 bases and at J to 2 bases, leaving 4 bases not matched to a gene. Germline V gene sequence: CDR1 SEHNR, CDR2 FQNEAQ (reference sequence). The CDR3 has 15 amino acids.

The chain has TRBV19 and TRBJ2-3, with TRBD2 matching over 7 bases. Germline-derived CDR1 and CDR2 are LNHDA and SQIVND (reference sequence). The CDR3 covers 17 residues. J gave up 8 bases and V 3 bases, and 17 bases lay outside the gene matches. In nucleotides, the CDR3 is TGTGCCAGTAGTATCTTCTCCGGGACTACCCGACGTAGTACGCAGTATTTT. Translation gives CASSIFSGTTRRSTQYF.

The chain links TRBV23-1 to TRBJ2-7; D is undetermined. Being an ORF, TRBV23-1 has a function that is uncertain. V was shortened by 0 bases and J by 5 bases, with 17 bases between the two germline ends. This CDR3 spans 16 amino acids. CDR3 amino acids: CASSQSVESRGHEQYF. The DNA of the CDR3 is TGCGCCAGCAGTCAATCTGTAGAGAGCCGAGGTCACGAGCAGTACTTC.

The J gene is TRBJ1-1, the V gene TRBV28; 7 bases map to TRBD1. Germline CDR1 reads MDHEN; CDR2 reads SYDVKM. J lost 3 bases, V lost 6 bases, and 4 bases had no gene match. The CDR3 has 13 amino acids. CDR3 sequence reads: CASRQGWDTEAFF. The DNA of the CDR3 is TGTGCCAGCAGACAGGGGTGGGACACTGAAGCTTTCTTT.